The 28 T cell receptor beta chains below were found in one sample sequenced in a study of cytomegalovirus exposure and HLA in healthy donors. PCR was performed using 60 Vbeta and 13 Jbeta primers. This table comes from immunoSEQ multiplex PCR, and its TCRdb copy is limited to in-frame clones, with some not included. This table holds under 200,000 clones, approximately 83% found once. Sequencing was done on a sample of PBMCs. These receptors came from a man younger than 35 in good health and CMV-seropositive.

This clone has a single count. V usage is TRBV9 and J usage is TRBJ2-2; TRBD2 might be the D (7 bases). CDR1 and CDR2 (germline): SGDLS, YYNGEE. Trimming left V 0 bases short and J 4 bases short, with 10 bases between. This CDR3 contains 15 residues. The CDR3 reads CASSVVGGATGELFF. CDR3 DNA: TGTGCCAGCAGCGTAGTTGGGGGGGCCACCGGGGAGCTGTTTTTT.

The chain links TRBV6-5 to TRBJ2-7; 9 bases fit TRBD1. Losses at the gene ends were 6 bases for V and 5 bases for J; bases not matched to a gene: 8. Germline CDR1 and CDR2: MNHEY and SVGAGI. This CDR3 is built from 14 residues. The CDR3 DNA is TGTGCCAGCAGCCCTTGGACAGGGGCTAACGAGCAGTACTTC. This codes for CASSPWTGANEQYF.

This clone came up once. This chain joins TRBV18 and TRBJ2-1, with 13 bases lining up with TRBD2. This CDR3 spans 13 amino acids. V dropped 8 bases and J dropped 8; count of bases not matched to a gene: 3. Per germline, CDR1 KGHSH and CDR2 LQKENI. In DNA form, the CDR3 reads TGTGCCAGCGCAGGACTAGCGGGGGATGAGCAGTTCTTC. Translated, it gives CASAGLAGDEQFF.

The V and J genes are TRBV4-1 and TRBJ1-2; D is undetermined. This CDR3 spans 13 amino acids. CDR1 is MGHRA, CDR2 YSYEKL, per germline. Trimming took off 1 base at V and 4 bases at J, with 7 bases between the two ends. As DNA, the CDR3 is TGCGCCAGCAGCCAAGTATCCAGCTATGGCTACACCTTC. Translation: CASSQVSSYGYTF.

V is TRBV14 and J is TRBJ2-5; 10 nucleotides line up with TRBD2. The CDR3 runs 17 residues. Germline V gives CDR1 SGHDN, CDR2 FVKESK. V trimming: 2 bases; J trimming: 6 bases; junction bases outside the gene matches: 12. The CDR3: CASSQTKGSGGAQTQYF. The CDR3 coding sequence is TGTGCCAGCAGCCAAACAAAAGGGAGCGGGGGGGCCCAGACCCAGTACTTC.

CDR3 nucleotide sequence: TGCGCCAGCAGCTTGATGCCGGGACTAGCGGGGGAGGATACGCAGTATTTT. Its translation: CASSLMPGLAGEDTQYF. The chain uses TRBV5-1 and TRBJ2-3; TRBD2 matches at 14 bases. This CDR3 contains 17 residues. CDR1 is SGHRS and CDR2 is YFSETQ in the germline V gene. Losses at the gene ends were 1 base for V and 6 bases for J; bases not matched to a gene: 7.

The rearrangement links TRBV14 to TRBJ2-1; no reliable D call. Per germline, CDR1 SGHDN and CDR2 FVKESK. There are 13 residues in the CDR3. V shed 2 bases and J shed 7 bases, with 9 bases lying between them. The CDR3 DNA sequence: TGTGCCAGCAGCCAATGGCAACCTAATGAGCAGTTCTTC. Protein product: CASSQWQPNEQFF.

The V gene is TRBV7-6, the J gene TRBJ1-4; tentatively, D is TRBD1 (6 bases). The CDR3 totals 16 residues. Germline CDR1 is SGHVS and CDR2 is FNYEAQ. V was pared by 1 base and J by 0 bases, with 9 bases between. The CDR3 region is CASSLGSGATNEKLFF. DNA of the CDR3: TGTGCCAGCAGCTTAGGATCAGGGGCAACTAATGAAAAACTGTTTTTT.

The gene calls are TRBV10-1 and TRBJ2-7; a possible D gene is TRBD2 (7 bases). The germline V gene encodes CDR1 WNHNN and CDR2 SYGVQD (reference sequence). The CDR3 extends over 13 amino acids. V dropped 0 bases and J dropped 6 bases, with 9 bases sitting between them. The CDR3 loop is CASSESGGLEQYF. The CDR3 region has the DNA TGCGCCAGCAGTGAGTCGGGGGGGCTCGAGCAGTACTTC.

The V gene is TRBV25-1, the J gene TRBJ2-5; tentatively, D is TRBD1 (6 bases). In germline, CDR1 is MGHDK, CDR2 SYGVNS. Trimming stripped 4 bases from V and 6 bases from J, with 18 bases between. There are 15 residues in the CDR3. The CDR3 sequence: CASSVEQGFYKTQYF. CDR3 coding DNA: TGTGCCAGCAGTGTAGAACAGGGATTTTATAAGACCCAGTACTTC.

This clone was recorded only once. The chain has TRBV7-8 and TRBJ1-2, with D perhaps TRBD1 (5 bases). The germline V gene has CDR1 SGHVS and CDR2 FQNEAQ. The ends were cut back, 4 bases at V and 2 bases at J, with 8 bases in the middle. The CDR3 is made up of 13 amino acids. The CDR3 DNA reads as TGTGCCAGCAGCTGGGGCCAGAACTATGGCTACACCTTC. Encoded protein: CASSWGQNYGYTF.

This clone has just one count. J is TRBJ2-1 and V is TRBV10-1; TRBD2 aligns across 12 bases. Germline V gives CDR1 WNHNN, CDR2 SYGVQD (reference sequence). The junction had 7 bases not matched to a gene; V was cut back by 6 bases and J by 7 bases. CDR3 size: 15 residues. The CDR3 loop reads CASSPRLAGDNEQFF. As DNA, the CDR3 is TGCGCCAGCAGCCCCCGACTAGCGGGGGATAATGAGCAGTTCTTC.

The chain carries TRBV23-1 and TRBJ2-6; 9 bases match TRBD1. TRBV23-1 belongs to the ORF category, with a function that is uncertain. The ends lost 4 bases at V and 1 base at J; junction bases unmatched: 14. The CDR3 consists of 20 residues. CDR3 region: CASSPTPQGAVKSGANVLTF. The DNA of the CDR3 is TGCGCCAGCAGTCCGACCCCACAGGGGGCGGTCAAGTCTGGGGCCAACGTCCTGACTTTC.

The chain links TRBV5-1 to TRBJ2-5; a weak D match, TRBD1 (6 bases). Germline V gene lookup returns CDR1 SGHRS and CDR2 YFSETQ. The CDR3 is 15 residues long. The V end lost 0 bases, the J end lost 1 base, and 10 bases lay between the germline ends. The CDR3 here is CASSLGTAIQETQYF. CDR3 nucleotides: TGCGCCAGCAGCTTGGGGACAGCAATCCAAGAGACCCAGTACTTC. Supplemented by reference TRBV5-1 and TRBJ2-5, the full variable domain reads KAGVTQTPRYLIKTRGQQVTLSCSPISGHRSVSWYQQTPGQGLQFLFEYFSETQRNKGNFPGRFSGRQFSNSRSEMNVSTLELGDSALYLCASSLGTAIQETQYFGPGTRLLVL.

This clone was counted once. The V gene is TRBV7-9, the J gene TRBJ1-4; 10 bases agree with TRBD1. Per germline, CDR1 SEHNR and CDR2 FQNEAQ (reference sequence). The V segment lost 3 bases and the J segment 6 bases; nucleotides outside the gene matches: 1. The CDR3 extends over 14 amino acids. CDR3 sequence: CASSFGTGDEKLFF. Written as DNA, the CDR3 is TGTGCCAGCAGCTTCGGGACAGGGGATGAAAAACTGTTTTTT.

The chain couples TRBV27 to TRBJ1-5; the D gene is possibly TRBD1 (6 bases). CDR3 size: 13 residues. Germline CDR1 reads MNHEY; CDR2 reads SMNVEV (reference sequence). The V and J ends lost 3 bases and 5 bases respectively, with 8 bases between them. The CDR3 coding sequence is TGTGCCAGCAGTTTGGCAGGGGATCAGCCCCAGCATTTT. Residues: CASSLAGDQPQHF.

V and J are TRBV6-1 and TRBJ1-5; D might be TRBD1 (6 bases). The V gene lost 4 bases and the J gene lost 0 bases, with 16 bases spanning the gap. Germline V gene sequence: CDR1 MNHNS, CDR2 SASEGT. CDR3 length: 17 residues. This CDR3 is CASSVRPGDHSNQPQHF. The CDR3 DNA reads TGTGCCAGCAGTGTCCGCCCAGGGGATCATAGCAATCAGCCCCAGCATTTT.

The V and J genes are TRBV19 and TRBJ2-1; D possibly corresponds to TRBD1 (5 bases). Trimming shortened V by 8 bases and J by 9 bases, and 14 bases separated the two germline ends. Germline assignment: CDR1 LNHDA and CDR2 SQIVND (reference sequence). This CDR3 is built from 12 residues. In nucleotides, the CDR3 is TGTGCCAGTGACCAGGGTACGAGTGAGCAGTTCTTC. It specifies CASDQGTSEQFF.

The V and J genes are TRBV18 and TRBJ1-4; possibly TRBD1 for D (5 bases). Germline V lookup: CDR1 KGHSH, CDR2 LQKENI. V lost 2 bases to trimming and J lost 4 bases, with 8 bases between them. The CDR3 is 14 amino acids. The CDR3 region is CASSPSGYNEKLFF. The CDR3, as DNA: TGTGCCAGCTCACCATCAGGGTATAATGAAAAACTGTTTTTT.

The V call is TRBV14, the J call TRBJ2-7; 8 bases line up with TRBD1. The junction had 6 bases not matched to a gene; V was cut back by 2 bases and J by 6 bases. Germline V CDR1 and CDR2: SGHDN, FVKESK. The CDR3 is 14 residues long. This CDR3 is CASSQLTGVSEQYF. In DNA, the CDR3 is TGTGCCAGCAGCCAACTGACAGGGGTTAGCGAGCAGTACTTC.

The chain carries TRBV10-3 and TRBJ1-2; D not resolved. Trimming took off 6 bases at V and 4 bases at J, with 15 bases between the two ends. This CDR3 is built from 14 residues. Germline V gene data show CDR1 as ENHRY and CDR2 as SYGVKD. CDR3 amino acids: CAIRLESLLYGYTF. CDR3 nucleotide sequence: TGTGCCATCAGGCTGGAGTCGTTGCTCTATGGCTACACCTTC.

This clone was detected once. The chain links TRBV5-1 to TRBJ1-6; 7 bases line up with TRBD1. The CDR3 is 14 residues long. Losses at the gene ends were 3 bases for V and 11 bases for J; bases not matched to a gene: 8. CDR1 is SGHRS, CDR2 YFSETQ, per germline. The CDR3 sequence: CASSSGTEGAPLHF. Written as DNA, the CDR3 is TGCGCCAGCAGCTCCGGGACAGAGGGTGCACCCCTCCACTTT.

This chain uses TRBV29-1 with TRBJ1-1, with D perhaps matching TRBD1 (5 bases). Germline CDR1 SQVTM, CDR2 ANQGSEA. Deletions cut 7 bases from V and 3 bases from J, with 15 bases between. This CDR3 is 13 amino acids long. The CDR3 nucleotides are TGCAGCGCTGGGGGGACGGGATACACTGAAGCTTTCTTT. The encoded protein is CSAGGTGYTEAFF.

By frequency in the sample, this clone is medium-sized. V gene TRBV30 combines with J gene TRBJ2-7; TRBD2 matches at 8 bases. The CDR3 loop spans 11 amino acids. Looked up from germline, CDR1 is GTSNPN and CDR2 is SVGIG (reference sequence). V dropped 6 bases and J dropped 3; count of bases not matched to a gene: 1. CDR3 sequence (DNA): TGTGCCTGCGGGACTAGCTACGAGCAGTACTTC. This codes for CACGTSYEQYF.

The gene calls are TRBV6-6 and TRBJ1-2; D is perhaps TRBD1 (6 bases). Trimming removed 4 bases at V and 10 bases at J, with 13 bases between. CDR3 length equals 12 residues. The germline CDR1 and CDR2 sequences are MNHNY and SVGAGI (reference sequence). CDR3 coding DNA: TGTGCCAGCAGTTTACAGGGTTACTACTACACCTTC. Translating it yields CASSLQGYYYTF.

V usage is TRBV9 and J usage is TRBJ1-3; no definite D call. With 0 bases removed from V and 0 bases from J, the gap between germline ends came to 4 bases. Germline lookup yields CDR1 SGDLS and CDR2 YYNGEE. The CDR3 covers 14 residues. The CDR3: CASSVVSSGNTIYF. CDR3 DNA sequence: TGTGCCAGCAGCGTAGTATCCTCTGGAAACACCATATATTTT.

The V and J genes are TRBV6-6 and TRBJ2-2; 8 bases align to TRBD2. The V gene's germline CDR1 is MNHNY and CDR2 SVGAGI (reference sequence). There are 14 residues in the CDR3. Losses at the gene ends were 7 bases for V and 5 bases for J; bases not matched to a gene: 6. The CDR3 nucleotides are TGTGCCAGCATCTCGGGACTAGGGACCGGGGAGCTGTTTTTT. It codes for CASISGLGTGELFF.

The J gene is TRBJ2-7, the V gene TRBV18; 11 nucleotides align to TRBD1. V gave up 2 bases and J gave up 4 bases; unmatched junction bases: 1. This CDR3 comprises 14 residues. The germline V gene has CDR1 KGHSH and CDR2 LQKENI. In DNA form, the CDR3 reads TGTGCCAGCTCACCAGGGACAGGGGGATACGAGCAGTACTTC. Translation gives CASSPGTGGYEQYF.